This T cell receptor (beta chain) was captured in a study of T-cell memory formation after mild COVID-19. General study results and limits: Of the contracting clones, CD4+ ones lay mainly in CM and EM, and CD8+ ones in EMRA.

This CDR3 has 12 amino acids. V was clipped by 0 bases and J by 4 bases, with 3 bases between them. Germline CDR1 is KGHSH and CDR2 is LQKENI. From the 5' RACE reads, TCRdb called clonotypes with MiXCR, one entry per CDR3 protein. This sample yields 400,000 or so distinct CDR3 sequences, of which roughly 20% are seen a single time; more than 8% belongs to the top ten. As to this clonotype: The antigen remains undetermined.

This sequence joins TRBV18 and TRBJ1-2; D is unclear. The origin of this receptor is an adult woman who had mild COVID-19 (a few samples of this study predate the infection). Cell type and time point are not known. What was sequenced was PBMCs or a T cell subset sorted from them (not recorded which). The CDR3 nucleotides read TGTGCCAGCTCACCACCAGTCTATGGCTACACCTTC. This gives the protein CASSPPVYGYTF.